These 27 T cell receptor beta chains came from one sample sequenced in a study of tumor T cells in aggressive B-cell lymphoma. Measured with immunoSEQ multiplex PCR; TCRdb has only the in-frame clones, and not every one. The sample shows roughly 8,100 clones, about 80% of them seen only once. Sequenced sample: tumor tissue. Receptors originate from an adult with diffuse large B cell lymphoma.

This chain connects TRBV6-1 to TRBJ2-7; D remains unclear. Looked up from germline, CDR1 is MNHNS and CDR2 is SASEGT. V gave up 7 bases and J gave up 3 bases, with 4 bases separating them. The CDR3 contains 10 residues. This CDR3 is CASTYYEQYF. CDR3 in DNA: TGTGCCAGCACCTACTACGAGCAGTACTTC.

This clone was counted a single time. The chain uses TRBV27 and TRBJ1-5; TRBD1 is a possible D gene (6 bases). CDR3 length equals 14 residues. Trimming cost V 5 bases and J 6 bases, with 14 bases left between them. Germline V gene lookup returns CDR1 MNHEY and CDR2 SMNVEV (reference sequence). CDR3 sequence: CASSPRQVFQPQHF. Here the CDR3 DNA reads TGTGCCAGCAGTCCCCGACAGGTTTTTCAGCCCCAGCATTTT.

The V call is TRBV7-2, the J call TRBJ2-5, with TRBD2 identical over 7 bases. The J call is in doubt because the DNA end fits TRBJ2-7 better. This CDR3 contains 12 residues. CDR1 SGHTA and CDR2 FQGNSA come from the germline V gene. The CDR3 loop reads CASSPAGYEQYF. Written as DNA, the CDR3 is TGTGCCAGCAGCCCAGCGGGGTACGAGCAGTACTTC.

This clone was seen only once. The V gene is TRBV28, the J gene TRBJ2-1, with a possible D match to TRBD2 (6 bases). Germline loops: CDR1 MDHEN, CDR2 SYDVKM. V was clipped by 8 bases and J by 4 bases, with 9 bases between them. This CDR3 is built from 12 residues. CDR3 sequence: CASCSGYNEQFF. Here the CDR3 DNA reads TGTGCCAGCTGTAGCGGATACAATGAGCAGTTCTTC.

V and J are TRBV18 and TRBJ2-1; 7 bases match TRBD2. Germline V CDR1 and CDR2: KGHSH, LQKENI. Germline trimming cut 7 bases from V and 0 bases from J; bases unmatched to any gene: 9. The CDR3 is made up of 16 amino acids. The CDR3 coding sequence is TGTGCCAGCTGCCCGGGAGGCACCCGCTCCTACAATGAGCAGTTCTTC. Translating gives CASCPGGTRSYNEQFF.

The chain has TRBV9 and TRBJ2-2; D might be TRBD2 (6 bases). In germline, CDR1 is SGDLS, CDR2 YYNGEE. V shed 9 bases and J shed 1 base, with 16 bases lying between them. The CDR3 has 15 amino acids. The CDR3 sequence: CANSPGLQNTGELFF. The DNA of the CDR3 is TGTGCCAACTCGCCGGGACTGCAGAACACCGGGGAGCTGTTTTTT.

The CDR3: CASSWTGLATQETQYF. Here the CDR3 DNA reads TGTGCCAGCAGCTGGACAGGACTAGCGACCCAAGAGACCCAGTACTTC. This chain joins TRBV7-2 and TRBJ2-5; 9 bases are shared with TRBD2. The length of the CDR3 is 16 residues. The germline V gene has CDR1 SGHTA and CDR2 FQGNSA. The junction had 7 bases not matched to a gene; V was cut back by 4 bases and J by 1 base.

The chain has TRBV30 and TRBJ2-3; weak D call: TRBD1 (5 bases). The CDR3 runs to 13 residues. V lost 4 bases and J lost 2, with 10 bases in between. The germline V gene encodes CDR1 GTSNPN and CDR2 SVGIG (reference sequence). The CDR3 DNA is TGTGCCTGGAAACGACAGTTCACAGATACGCAGTATTTT. It encodes CAWKRQFTDTQYF.

The rearrangement joins TRBV6-6 to TRBJ2-7, with unresolved D. V was cut by 6 bases and J by 1 base, with 13 bases left in between. Germline V lookup: CDR1 MNHNY, CDR2 SVGAGI (reference sequence). The CDR3 consists of 14 residues. The CDR3 reads CASSQTALSYEQYF. The CDR3 coding sequence is TGTGCCAGCAGCCAAACAGCCCTTTCCTACGAGCAGTACTTC.

This clone was recorded only once. The gene calls are TRBV5-6 and TRBJ2-7; TRBD1 matches 7 bases. Germline V gene data show CDR1 as SGHDT and CDR2 as YYEEEE. Trimming cost V 2 bases and J 4 bases; bases outside gene matches: 3. This CDR3 is 13 amino acids long. As DNA, the CDR3 is TGTGCCAGCAGCTTTGGGACAGCTTACGAGCAGTACTTC. Translating gives CASSFGTAYEQYF.

V gene TRBV6-5 combines with J gene TRBJ1-1, with D possibly TRBD1 on 6 matching bases. Trimming shortened V by 5 bases and J by 0 bases, and 13 bases separated the two germline ends. CDR1 and CDR2 (germline): MNHEY, SVGAGI. The CDR3 is 15 amino acids. The DNA for the CDR3 is TGTGCCAGCAGTGGGGCTAGGGACATGAACACTGAAGCTTTCTTT. It yields the protein CASSGARDMNTEAFF.

This clone appeared a few times. This sequence joins TRBV11-3 and TRBJ2-1, with 9 bases that match TRBD2. CDR3 length: 15 amino acids. Germline values: CDR1 SGHNT, CDR2 YENEEA. V was clipped by 5 bases and J by 8 bases; unmatched bases: 10. Here the CDR3 DNA reads TGTGCCAGCAGCCCAGAGGGTAGCGGGAGCGATGAGCAGTTCTTC. It is translated as CASSPEGSGSDEQFF.

The rearrangement uses TRBV7-8 and TRBJ1-1; D is perhaps TRBD1 (6 bases). Trimming cost V 5 bases and J 0 bases, with 10 bases left between them. The V gene's germline CDR1 is SGHVS and CDR2 FQNEAQ. The CDR3 is 14 amino acids. Written as DNA, the CDR3 is TGTGCCAGCAGCCAGGGGCAGATGAACACTGAAGCTTTCTTT. It specifies CASSQGQMNTEAFF.

The chain uses TRBV2 and TRBJ1-1, with D possibly TRBD1 on 5 matching bases. The CDR3 sequence is 16 residues long. Trimming cost V 0 bases and J 3 bases, with 14 bases left between them. Germline assignment: CDR1 SNHLY and CDR2 FYNNEI. The CDR3 coding sequence is TGTGCCAGCAGTGAAGCGGGGGGATCTGGGTACACTGAAGCTTTCTTT. Protein: CASSEAGGSGYTEAFF.

This chain links TRBV5-1 with TRBJ2-5, with 9 positions matching TRBD1. Germline V gene data show CDR1 as SGHRS and CDR2 as YFSETQ. The length of the CDR3 is 15 residues. V gave up 0 bases and J gave up 5 bases; unmatched junction bases: 5. In DNA form, the CDR3 reads TGCGCCAGCAGCTTGGAGGGACAGGGAGGGGAGACCCAGTACTTC. Translating it yields CASSLEGQGGETQYF. Full variable domain (outside the CDR3, taken from reference TRBV5-1 and TRBJ2-5): KAGVTQTPRYLIKTRGQQVTLSCSPISGHRSVSWYQQTPGQGLQFLFEYFSETQRNKGNFPGRFSGRQFSNSRSEMNVSTLELGDSALYLCASSLEGQGGETQYFGPGTRLLVL.

This rearrangement joins TRBV6-5 to TRBJ1-1, with D unclear. The CDR3 is made up of 15 amino acids. Germline V gives CDR1 MNHEY, CDR2 SVGAGI. Trimming removed 2 bases at V and 1 base at J, with 11 bases between. The CDR3 is CASSYEVVGNTEAFF. CDR3 coding DNA: TGTGCCAGCAGTTACGAGGTTGTGGGGAACACTGAAGCTTTCTTT.

CDR3 residues: CAISPRGINQPQHF. The DNA for the CDR3 is TGTGCCATCTCGCCCCGGGGGATAAATCAGCCCCAGCATTTT. The chain uses TRBV10-3 and TRBJ1-5; maybe TRBD1 (5 bases). This CDR3 is built from 14 residues. Germline V gives CDR1 ENHRY, CDR2 SYGVKD. The V and J ends lost 8 bases and 4 bases respectively, with 15 bases between them.

The V gene is TRBV13, the J gene TRBJ2-7, with D unclear. Looked up from germline, CDR1 is PRHDT and CDR2 is FYEKMQ (reference sequence). The CDR3 spans 14 residues. V lost 3 bases and J lost 0, with 9 bases in between. The CDR3 coding sequence is TGTGCCAGCAGCTTGGGCCAGATCTCCTACGAGCAGTACTTC. Its translation: CASSLGQISYEQYF.

This chain joins TRBV27 and TRBJ2-3; 7 bases map to TRBD2. The V and J ends lost 4 bases and 4 bases, in that order; junction bases with no gene match: 8. The CDR3 is 15 residues long. Germline V gene sequence: CDR1 MNHEY, CDR2 SMNVEV (reference sequence). DNA for the CDR3: TGTGCCAGCAGTTATGGGTGGGCGGGGGCAGATACGCAGTATTTT. It yields the protein CASSYGWAGADTQYF.

The gene calls are TRBV7-9 and TRBJ1-4; D uncertain. Germline V lookup: CDR1 SEHNR, CDR2 FQNEAQ (reference sequence). The length of the CDR3 is 14 residues. Deletions cut 5 bases from V and 10 bases from J, with 17 bases between. The CDR3 bases are TGTGCCAGCAGCCCCCTTATTTTGCCGGGAAAACTGTTTTTT. This sequence encodes CASSPLILPGKLFF.

The table lists this clone with a few counts. V and J are TRBV7-3 and TRBJ1-1; D remains ambiguous. The CDR3 has 14 residues. The germline V gene has CDR1 SGHTA and CDR2 FQGTGA. Trimming stripped 3 bases from V and 0 bases from J, with 8 bases between. As DNA, the CDR3 is TGTGCCAGCAGCTTCCGTTCCGTGAACACTGAAGCTTTCTTT. Amino acids: CASSFRSVNTEAFF. The full variable domain, rest sourced from reference TRBV7-3 and TRBJ1-1, is GAGVSQTPSNKVTEKGKYVELRCDPISGHTALYWYRQSLGQGPEFLIYFQGTGAADDSGLPNDRFFAVRPEGSVSTLKIQRTERGDSAVYLCASSFRSVNTEAFFGQGTRLTVV.

On this clone: Germline and junction disagree at one end, which may indicate a read error. Other DNA sequences in this specimen translate into the identical CDR3. The V call is TRBV7-3, the J call TRBJ2-5; the D is unclear. The CDR3 runs to 13 residues. Germline CDR1 SGHTA, CDR2 FQGTGA. The CDR3 here is CASSLTRTGTQYF. The CDR3, as DNA: TGTGCTAGCAGCTTAACCCGAACGGGGACCCAGTACTTC.

The genes are TRBV6-5 and TRBJ1-1; D is perhaps TRBD1 (5 bases). V was trimmed by 6 bases and J by 7 bases, leaving 12 bases between them. The CDR3 totals 12 residues. Per the germline V gene, CDR1 is MNHEY and CDR2 is SVGAGI. The CDR3 DNA follows: TGTGCCAGCAGGACAGCGGGTTTTGAAGCTTTCTTT. Translating gives CASRTAGFEAFF.

The chain uses TRBV7-3 and TRBJ2-1; TRBD1 is a possible D gene (6 bases). CDR1 and CDR2 from the germline V gene are SGHTA and FQGTGA. V lost 4 bases and J 3 bases, leaving 16 bases between the germline ends. The CDR3 consists of 16 residues. This chain's CDR3 is CASSSMSRGLYNEQFF. CDR3 nucleotides: TGTGCCAGCAGCTCCATGAGCAGGGGCCTCTACAATGAGCAGTTCTTC. The full variable domain, in which reference TRBV7-3 and TRBJ2-1 provide the parts outside the CDR3, is GAGVSQTPSNKVTEKGKYVELRCDPISGHTALYWYRQSLGQGPEFLIYFQGTGAADDSGLPNDRFFAVRPEGSVSTLKIQRTERGDSAVYLCASSSMSRGLYNEQFFGPGTRLTVL.

The V gene is TRBV5-1, the J gene TRBJ2-2; 11 bases are a match to TRBD2. V lost 2 bases and J lost 5; bases outside the gene matches: 2. The germline CDR1 and CDR2 sequences are SGHRS and YFSETQ. The CDR3 spans 15 residues. CDR3 residues: CASSFRTSGTGELFF. CDR3 sequence (DNA): TGCGCCAGCAGCTTCCGGACTAGCGGGACCGGGGAGCTGTTTTTT.

This sequence joins TRBV7-2 and TRBJ2-1, with D hard to call. CDR1 is SGHTA and CDR2 is FQGNSA in the germline V gene. The CDR3 runs 13 residues. The V end was cut by 1 base, the J end by 7 bases, with 8 bases between. The CDR3 region is CASSLDGNNEQFF. The CDR3 DNA sequence: TGTGCCAGCAGCTTAGACGGTAATAATGAGCAGTTCTTC.

A remark on this clone: Different DNA sequences within this sample yield the same CDR3. The chain is built from TRBV11-2 and TRBJ2-3; 13 bases line up with TRBD2. The CDR3 extends over 15 amino acids. Germline V gives CDR1 SGHAT, CDR2 FQNNGV. After removal of 7 bases from V and 11 bases from J, the junction contained 12 bases not matched to a gene. The CDR3 DNA follows: TGTGCCAGCAATTCTCCGGGACTAGCGGGACTGGGGCAGTATTTT. This translates into CASNSPGLAGLGQYF.